This TCR beta chain comes out of a study of cytomegalovirus exposure and HLA in healthy donors. Study-level results: Only CMV serostatus was available as immune exposure information.

For this clone: The antigen is undetermined.

With V trimmed by 5 bases and J by 10 bases, 6 bases remained unmatched. Germline values: CDR1 SNHLY, CDR2 FYNNEI. The CDR3 runs to 13 residues. The PCR was carried out with 60 Vbeta primers and 13 Jbeta primers. Sequencing used immunoSEQ multiplex PCR; TCRdb keeps in-frame clones, though not all of them. The table has fewer than 200,000 clones, roughly 85% seen once. Sequencing used PBMCs. This clonotype was sampled from a man aged 25-45 years in good health and CMV-seropositive. The chain links TRBV2 to TRBJ2-1, with 9 nucleotides matching TRBD2. The CDR3 nucleotides read TGTGCCAGCAGTCCATCAGCGGGAGGCGAGCAGTTCTTC. This gives the protein CASSPSAGGEQFF.